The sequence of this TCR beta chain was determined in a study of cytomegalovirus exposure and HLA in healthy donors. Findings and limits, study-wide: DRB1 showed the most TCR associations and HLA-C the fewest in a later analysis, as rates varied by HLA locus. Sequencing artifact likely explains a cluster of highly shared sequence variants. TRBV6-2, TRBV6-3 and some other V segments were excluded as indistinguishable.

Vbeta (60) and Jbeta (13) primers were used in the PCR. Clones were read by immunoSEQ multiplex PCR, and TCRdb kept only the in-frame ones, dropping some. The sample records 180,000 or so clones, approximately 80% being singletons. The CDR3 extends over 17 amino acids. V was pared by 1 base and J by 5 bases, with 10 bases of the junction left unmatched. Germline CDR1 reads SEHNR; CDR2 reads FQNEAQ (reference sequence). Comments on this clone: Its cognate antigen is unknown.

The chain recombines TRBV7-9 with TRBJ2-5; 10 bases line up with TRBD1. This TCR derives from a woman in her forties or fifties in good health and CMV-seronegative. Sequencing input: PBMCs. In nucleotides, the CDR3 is TGTGCCAGCAGCTTAGTAAACCGGGACAGGGGATGGGAGACCCAGTACTTC. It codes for CASSLVNRDRGWETQYF.